Below, 18 T cell receptor beta chains from the same sample are listed, as sequenced in a study of beta chain features in type 1 diabetes. Study-wide results and caveats: Moderate yet significant TCRB CDR3 shortening was seen in Type 1 diabetes patients in all four CD4+ subsets.

Their antigen targets remain unknown. All of the isolated RNA was reverse transcribed, so expressed TCRB transcripts were sequenced. TCRdb keeps only in-frame clones here, not all; method: immunoSEQ multiplex PCR. The sample lists around 710,000 clones; 9.5% to 15% were seen once. Sequencing was done on a sample of naive CD4+ T cells from blood. These receptors came from a man in his thirties or forties with type 1 diabetes.

This clone was observed a handful of times. The chain couples TRBV11-2 to TRBJ2-3; 9 bases are shared with TRBD2. CDR3 length: 13 residues. Germline trimming cut 8 bases from V and 8 bases from J; bases unmatched to any gene: 8. The germline CDR1 and CDR2 sequences are SGHAT and FQNNGV. The CDR3 loop reads CASRAGGLGTQYF. CDR3 DNA sequence: TGTGCCAGCCGGGCGGGGGGGCTAGGTACGCAGTATTTT.

This clone was seen more than once but under ten times. Other DNA sequences of this sample code for an identical CDR3. This chain uses TRBV9 with TRBJ1-2, with D unclear. This CDR3 has 15 amino acids. Per the germline V gene, CDR1 is SGDLS and CDR2 is YYNGEE. V lost 0 bases, J lost 4 bases, and 13 bases lay in between. Written as DNA, the CDR3 is TGTGCCAGCAGCGTAGAAGAGGGAGGCTCCTATGGCTACACCTTC. It encodes CASSVEEGGSYGYTF.

This clone was detected only a few times. The chain joins TRBV5-1 to TRBJ1-2; possibly TRBD1 for D (6 bases). Germline assignment: CDR1 SGHRS and CDR2 YFSETQ. Trimming took off 1 base at V and 6 bases at J, with 10 bases between the two ends. This CDR3 is built from 13 residues. This CDR3 is CASSLQGLDGYTF. CDR3 coding DNA: TGCGCCAGCAGCTTGCAGGGGCTGGATGGCTACACCTTC.

Turning to this clone: The sample carries other DNA sequences with the same CDR3. The gene calls are TRBV9 and TRBJ1-2; possibly TRBD1 for D (5 bases). CDR1 is SGDLS and CDR2 is YYNGEE in the germline V gene. Trimming took off 2 bases at V and 4 bases at J, with 6 bases between the two ends. CDR3 length equals 12 residues. CDR3 in amino acids: CASSVGGYGYTF. In nucleotides, the CDR3 is TGTGCCAGCAGCGTCGGGGGCTATGGCTACACCTTC.

Only a few counts were recorded for this clone. The V and J genes are TRBV25-1 and TRBJ1-6, with a possible D match to TRBD1 (5 bases). The CDR3 sequence is 14 residues long. V lost 6 bases and J 4 bases, leaving 10 bases between the germline ends. Germline CDR1 is MGHDK and CDR2 is SYGVNS. The CDR3 DNA follows: TGTGCCAGCAGCCCGGGGGGATATAATTCACCCCTCCACTTT. Residues: CASSPGGYNSPLHF.

This clone was counted only a few times. The chain employs TRBV7-9 and TRBJ1-5; D is unresolved. Germline values: CDR1 SEHNR, CDR2 FQNEAQ (reference sequence). The CDR3 is 12 amino acids. Trimming shortened V by 5 bases and J by 6 bases, and 8 bases separated the two germline ends. The CDR3 region is CASSDVGQPQHF. The CDR3 DNA is TGTGCCAGCAGCGATGTGGGTCAGCCCCAGCATTTT. Looking up the rest from reference TRBV7-9 and TRBJ1-5 gives the full variable domain: DTGVSQNPRHKITKRGQNVTFRCDPISEHNRLYWYRQTLGQGPEFLTYFQNEAQLEKSRLLSDRFSAERPKGSFSTLEIQRTEQGDSAMYLCASSDVGQPQHFGDGTRLSIL.

In its sample, this clone was seen a few times. The chain has TRBV5-6 and TRBJ1-5; D gene unclear. V was clipped by 3 bases and J by 4 bases, with 8 bases between them. Per the germline V gene, CDR1 is SGHDT and CDR2 is YYEEEE. The CDR3 runs 13 residues. The CDR3 region is CASSSGENQPQHF. The CDR3 coding sequence is TGTGCCAGCAGCTCTGGGGAAAATCAGCCCCAGCATTTT. Looking up the rest from reference TRBV5-6 and TRBJ1-5 gives the full variable domain: DAGVTQSPTHLIKTRGQQVTLRCSPKSGHDTVSWYQQALGQGPQFIFQYYEEEERQRGNFPDRFSGHQFPNYSSELNVNALLLGDSALYLCASSSGENQPQHFGDGTRLSIL.

The sample holds a few counts of this clone. The J gene is TRBJ2-7, the V gene TRBV15; D call uncertain. Trimming shortened V by 5 bases and J by 0 bases, and 20 bases separated the two germline ends. The germline V gene has CDR1 LNHNV and CDR2 YYDKDF (reference sequence). The CDR3 is 17 residues long. Here the CDR3 reads CATSAAGRQPSSYEQYF. The CDR3 nucleotides are TGTGCCACCAGCGCAGCAGGAAGGCAGCCGAGCTCCTACGAGCAGTACTTC.

This clone was seen more than once but under ten times. This sequence joins TRBV9 and TRBJ2-3; a weak D match, TRBD2 (6 bases). Trimming stripped 0 bases from V and 1 base from J, with 12 bases between. The germline gives CDR1 SGDLS, CDR2 YYNGEE. The CDR3 runs 16 residues. CDR3 coding DNA: TGTGCCAGCAGCGTAGGGGGGGAGTGGGGCACAGATACGCAGTATTTT. This gives the protein CASSVGGEWGTDTQYF.

The V and J genes are TRBV30 and TRBJ1-2; D ambiguous. The CDR3 runs to 13 residues. V lost 2 bases and J 4 bases, leaving 11 bases between the germline ends. CDR1 and CDR2 from the germline V gene are GTSNPN and SVGIG (reference sequence). CDR3 sequence: CAWSQSRGYGYTF. CDR3 sequence (DNA): TGTGCCTGGAGTCAAAGTAGAGGCTATGGCTACACCTTC.

The chain recombines TRBV5-1 with TRBJ2-1, with D perhaps matching TRBD1 or TRBD2 (5 bases each). The CDR3 spans 15 residues. Germline V lookup: CDR1 SGHRS, CDR2 YFSETQ. Trimming cost V 0 bases and J 7 bases, with 14 bases left between them. CDR3 protein: CASSLDSSWGNEQFF. For the CDR3, the DNA is TGCGCCAGCAGCTTGGACTCATCTTGGGGGAATGAGCAGTTCTTC.

This clone was counted a few times. An end of the junction differs from the germline gene, which may be a read error. The chain links TRBV7-2 to TRBJ2-5; D tentatively reads TRBD1 or TRBD2 (8 bases each). Germline CDR1 and CDR2: SGHTA and FQGNSA. CDR3 length: 15 amino acids. CDR3 loop: CASTLAGHRGETQYF. CDR3 sequence (DNA): TGTGCCAGCACCTTAGCGGGGCACAGGGGGGAGACCCAGTACTTC.

The gene calls are TRBV7-2 and TRBJ1-4, with D possibly matching TRBD1 (5 bases). Trimming shortened V by 1 base and J by 5 bases, and 8 bases separated the two germline ends. Germline-derived CDR1 and CDR2 are SGHTA and FQGNSA. This CDR3 spans 14 amino acids. This chain's CDR3 is CASSLVPGNEKLFF. For the CDR3, the DNA is TGTGCCAGCAGCTTAGTCCCAGGGAATGAAAAACTGTTTTTT.

DNA of the CDR3: TGTGCCAGCAGCTTACAGGGGGCGTATAATTCACCCCTCCACTTT. It specifies CASSLQGAYNSPLHF. The genes are TRBV7-9 and TRBJ1-6, with TRBD1 identical over 8 bases. Germline CDR1 is SEHNR and CDR2 is FQNEAQ (reference sequence). Unmatched junction bases numbered 1, after V lost 2 bases and J lost 4 bases. The CDR3 is 15 amino acids.

Only a few counts were recorded for this clone. The chain couples TRBV13 to TRBJ1-6; weak D call: TRBD1 (5 bases). The V gene's germline CDR1 is PRHDT and CDR2 FYEKMQ (reference sequence). The CDR3 sequence is 17 residues long. Trimming pared 3 bases from V and 0 bases from J, leaving 12 bases between. CDR3 loop: CASSLARGSSYNSPLHF. The CDR3 DNA reads TGTGCCAGCAGCTTGGCCCGGGGGAGCTCCTATAATTCACCCCTCCACTTT.

The chain employs TRBV6-6 and TRBJ1-5; unclear D gene. The CDR3 is made up of 13 amino acids. V was shortened by 4 bases and J by 9 bases, with 13 bases between the two germline ends. The germline gives CDR1 MNHNY, CDR2 SVGAGI (reference sequence). The CDR3 DNA sequence: TGTGCCAGCAGTTCGGGCGCAGAGATGCCCCAGCATTTT. Its translation: CASSSGAEMPQHF.

The chain links TRBV9 to TRBJ2-7; 9 bases are shared with TRBD1. This CDR3 region has 17 residues. V gave up 4 bases and J gave up 2 bases; unmatched junction bases: 13. In germline, CDR1 is SGDLS, CDR2 YYNGEE. The CDR3 reads CASSPRSPGQGAYEQYF. CDR3 in DNA: TGTGCCAGCAGCCCCCGGAGTCCGGGACAGGGAGCCTACGAGCAGTACTTC.

This clone was observed a few times. The chain has TRBV28 and TRBJ2-1; 8 bases align to TRBD1. The ends lost 4 bases at V and 7 bases at J; junction bases unmatched: 12. This CDR3 comprises 16 residues. Germline CDR1 reads MDHEN; CDR2 reads SYDVKM. The CDR3 loop reads CASSSFDRGRGNEQFF. Here the CDR3 DNA reads TGTGCCAGCAGTTCATTTGACAGGGGAAGGGGGAATGAGCAGTTCTTC.